This is a list of T cell receptor beta chains from one sample in a study of T-cell memory formation after mild COVID-19. Via MiXCR, TCRdb re-called the 5' RACE reads, giving one row per CDR3 protein. In the table there are 250,000 to 400,000 distinct CDR3 sequences, around an eighth of which are singletons. The sample consisted of PBMCs or a T cell subset sorted from them (not recorded which). The source of these receptors is a man between 18 and 29 years old who had mild COVID-19 (a few samples of this study predate the infection). Cell type and time point are not known. Both conserved end residues are part of each CDR3. The order of the fields is V gene, CDR3 length, J gene, clone size, D gene, CDR3 protein, CDR3 DNA. The D gene is left open where the match is weak. Clone size is given for some rows only: seen once, a few or many times, or a class if the clone is expanded.

>TRBV5-5|15|TRBJ1-2|few|.
CASSLLNRAGYGYTF
TGTGCCAGCAGCCTTCTGAACAGGGCCGGCTATGGCTACACCTTC
>TRBV7-2|13|TRBJ1-2|.|.
CASSPDTLYGYTF
TGTGCCAGCAGCCCGGACACCCTCTATGGCTACACCTTC
>TRBV6-2/TRBV6-3|17|TRBJ2-1|.|.
CASSYSTGLPSYNEQFF
TGTGCCAGCAGTTACTCTACGGGCCTACCCTCCTACAATGAGCAGTTCTTC
>TRBV7-9|18|TRBJ2-5|.|TRBD2
CASTPSKRGGRYQETQYF
TGTGCCAGCACCCCGTCGAAGCGGGGGGGACGATACCAAGAGACCCAGTACTTC
>TRBV29-1|12|TRBJ2-5|many|.
CSVVPGEETQYF
TGCAGCGTTGTCCCGGGGGAAGAGACCCAGTACTTC
>TRBV20-1|13|TRBJ1-6|few|TRBD1
CSAGQDPNSPLHF
TGCAGTGCTGGACAGGACCCTAATTCACCCCTCCACTTT
>TRBV7-3|17|TRBJ2-6|.|.
CASSLVGGNSGANVLTF
TGTGCCAGCAGCTTAGTCGGTGGAAACTCTGGGGCCAACGTCCTGACTTTC
>TRBV20-1|16|TRBJ2-5|few|TRBD2
CSAAGLAGGRNKAQYF
TGCAGTGCGGCGGGACTAGCGGGGGGACGCAATAAGGCCCAGTACTTC
>TRBV4-1|16|TRBJ1-1|.|TRBD1
CASSQDYGQGLTEAFF
TGCGCCAGCAGCCAAGATTACGGACAGGGTCTCACTGAAGCTTTCTTT
>TRBV20-1|14|TRBJ1-1|.|TRBD1
CSASLAGGGSEAFF
TGCAGTGCTAGTTTGGCAGGGGGCGGATCTGAAGCTTTCTTT
>TRBV25-1|13|TRBJ1-2|few|TRBD1
CASSATGGGGYTF
TGTGCCAGCAGCGCGACAGGGGGCGGTGGCTACACCTTC
>TRBV6-4|15|TRBJ1-6|few|TRBD1
CASKRDSGFNSPLHF
TGTGCCAGCAAGAGGGACAGTGGCTTTAATTCACCCCTCCACTTT
>TRBV9|16|TRBJ2-1|few|.
CASSDFGGSYYNEQFF
TGTGCCAGCAGCGATTTTGGGGGCAGTTACTACAATGAGCAGTTCTTC
>TRBV3-1|15|TRBJ1-4|.|.
CASSQDLISAGKLFF
TGTGCCAGCAGCCAGGACCTCATCTCAGCGGGAAAACTGTTTTTT
>TRBV4-1|13|TRBJ2-2|.|.
CASSQAPSGELFF
TGCGCCAGCAGCCAAGCCCCGTCCGGGGAGCTGTTTTTT
>TRBV27|15|TRBJ1-6|.|.
CASSLGEKPKSPLHF
TGTGCCAGCAGTTTAGGGGAGAAACCCAAATCACCCCTCCACTTT
>TRBV6-2/TRBV6-3|10|TRBJ2-5|.|.
CATWGETQYF
TGTGCCACGTGGGGGGAGACCCAGTACTTC
>TRBV14|13|TRBJ2-7|medium-sized|.
CASSQLGYYEQYF
TGTGCCAGCAGCCAACTAGGTTACTACGAGCAGTACTTC
>TRBV6-2/TRBV6-3|16|TRBJ2-7|.|.
CASSYGGRGNPYEQYF
TGTGCCAGCAGTTACGGGGGACGGGGGAATCCCTACGAGCAGTACTTC
>TRBV5-1|16|TRBJ1-6|.|TRBD1
CASSWGQTSYNSPLHF
TGCGCCAGCAGCTGGGGACAGACATCCTATAATTCACCCCTCCACTTT
>TRBV20-1|12|TRBJ2-2|few|.
CSARAGQVELFF
TGCAGTGCTAGGGCGGGGCAAGTGGAGCTGTTTTTT
>TRBV7-9|14|TRBJ2-3|few|.
CASRVEGSTDTQYF
TGTGCCAGCAGAGTCGAGGGGAGTACAGATACGCAGTATTTT
>TRBV7-6|14|TRBJ1-1|few|.
CASSLSQGKTEAFF
TGTGCCAGCAGCTTGAGTCAGGGAAAAACTGAAGCTTTCTTT
>TRBV5-1|14|TRBJ1-1|.|TRBD1
CASSTGAANTEAFF
TGCGCCAGCAGTACAGGGGCTGCGAACACTGAAGCTTTCTTT
>TRBV11-1|17|TRBJ2-5|.|TRBD1
CASSPPSGGGEGETQYF
TGTGCCAGCAGCCCGCCTTCAGGGGGCGGCGAAGGGGAGACCCAGTACTTC
>TRBV10-3|13|TRBJ1-2|.|.
CAISENPNYGYTF
TGTGCCATCAGTGAAAACCCTAACTATGGCTACACCTTC
>TRBV12-3/TRBV12-4|15|TRBJ2-5|.|.
CASSLVLGMGETQYF
TGTGCCAGCAGTTTAGTTCTGGGGATGGGGGAGACCCAGTACTTC
>TRBV3-1|15|TRBJ1-2|.|TRBD1
CASSQSSGTGQGYTF
TGTGCCAGCAGCCAATCTTCCGGGACAGGGCAAGGCTACACCTTC
>TRBV19|11|TRBJ1-6|.|.
CASRKSAPLHF
TGTGCCAGTAGGAAGTCGGCACCCCTCCACTTT
>TRBV25-1|14|TRBJ1-6|.|TRBD1
CASGIGTGGSPLHF
TGTGCCAGCGGGATAGGGACAGGGGGCTCACCCCTCCACTTT
>TRBV6-2/TRBV6-3|14|TRBJ2-1|.|.
CASRQNLPYNEQFF
TGTGCCAGCAGACAAAATCTACCTTACAATGAGCAGTTCTTC
>TRBV7-2|12|TRBJ2-3|few|.
CASSLRWDTQYF
TGTGCCAGCAGCTTACGGTGGGATACGCAGTATTTT
>TRBV7-9|15|TRBJ2-3|few|.
CASTPIGGTLNTQYF
TGTGCCAGCACGCCTATCGGCGGTACCTTGAATACGCAGTATTTT
>TRBV20-1|15|TRBJ1-4|few|TRBD1
CSARDQGQGGEKLFF
TGCAGTGCTAGAGATCAGGGGCAGGGGGGTGAAAAACTGTTTTTT
>TRBV7-2|18|TRBJ2-1|many|.
CASRPQGLRKSSYNEQFF
TGTGCCAGCAGGCCGCAGGGGTTACGAAAGAGCTCCTACAATGAGCAGTTCTTC
>TRBV20-1|13|TRBJ2-3|.|TRBD2
CSAIAGRTDTQYF
TGCAGTGCTATAGCGGGGCGCACAGATACGCAGTATTTT
>TRBV6-2/TRBV6-3|15|TRBJ1-3|few|.
CASSYGGTSGNTIYF
TGTGCCAGCAGTTATGGAGGAACCTCTGGAAACACCATATATTTT
>TRBV19|15|TRBJ2-1|.|TRBD2
CASSPPGGSYNEQFF
TGTGCCAGTAGTCCCCCGGGGGGGTCCTACAATGAGCAGTTCTTC
>TRBV4-3|14|TRBJ1-1|.|.
CASSQDRLGLEAFF
TGCGCCAGCAGCCAAGATAGGTTAGGACTTGAAGCTTTCTTT
>TRBV5-1|14|TRBJ1-2|.|TRBD1
CASSPAGTELGYTF
TGCGCCAGCAGCCCCGCCGGGACAGAGCTTGGCTACACCTTC
>TRBV5-1|15|TRBJ2-7|once|.
CASSLGPGISYEQYF
TGCGCCAGCAGCTTGGGTCCAGGGATATCCTACGAGCAGTACTTC